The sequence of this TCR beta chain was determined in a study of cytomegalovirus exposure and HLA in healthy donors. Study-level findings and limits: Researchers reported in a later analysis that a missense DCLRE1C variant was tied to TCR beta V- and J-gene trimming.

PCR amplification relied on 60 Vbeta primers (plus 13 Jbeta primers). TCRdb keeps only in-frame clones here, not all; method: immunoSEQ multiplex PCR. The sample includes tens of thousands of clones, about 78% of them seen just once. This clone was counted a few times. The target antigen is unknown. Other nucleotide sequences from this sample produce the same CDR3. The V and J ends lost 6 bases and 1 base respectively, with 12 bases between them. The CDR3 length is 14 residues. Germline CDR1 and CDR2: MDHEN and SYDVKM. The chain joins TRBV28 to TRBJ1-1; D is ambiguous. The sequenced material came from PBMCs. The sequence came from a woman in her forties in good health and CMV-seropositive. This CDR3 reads CASRIGGENTEAFF. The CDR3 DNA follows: TGTGCCAGCAGGATCGGAGGAGAGAACACTGAAGCTTTCTTT.